Following are 8 T cell receptor beta chains from one sample sequenced in a study of OX40 agonist ivuxolimab in advanced cancers. Repertoires were generated with immunoSEQ multiplex PCR, while TCRdb's copy carries only in-frame clones and drops some. The repertoire consists of 80,000 to 100,000 clones, with around 85% occurring once and the leading ten covering approximately 0.54%. Material: CD4+ or CD8+ T cells sorted from blood, obtained in a trial of the OX40 agonist ivuxolimab. All receptors come from an adult with an advanced solid tumor such as melanoma, head and neck, liver or kidney cancer.

The CDR3 protein is CASSRDHGVSDTQYF. The CDR3 DNA follows: TGTGCCAGCTCTCGGGACCACGGGGTTTCAGATACGCAGTATTTT. The V call is TRBV18, the J call TRBJ2-3; tentatively, D is TRBD1 or TRBD2 (5 bases each). The CDR3 loop spans 15 amino acids. CDR1 KGHSH and CDR2 LQKENI come from the germline V gene. V lost 6 bases, J lost 4 bases, and 17 bases lay in between.

This chain connects TRBV11-2 to TRBJ2-1, with D possibly being TRBD1 or TRBD2 (5 bases each). The CDR3 is 14 amino acids. Germline assignment: CDR1 SGHAT and CDR2 FQNNGV. Trimming took 5 bases from V and 2 from J, leaving 10 bases between them. The CDR3 sequence is CASSNPGPYNEQFF. DNA of the CDR3: TGTGCCAGCAGCAATCCGGGACCCTACAATGAGCAGTTCTTC.

The V call is TRBV11-2, the J call TRBJ2-2, with D possibly being TRBD1 (5 bases). CDR3 size: 15 residues. V shed 1 base and J shed 3 bases, with 9 bases lying between them. Germline V gives CDR1 SGHAT, CDR2 FQNNGV. CDR3 amino acids: CASSLAGFDTGELFF. In nucleotides, the CDR3 is TGTGCCAGCAGCTTAGCAGGGTTTGACACCGGGGAGCTGTTTTTT.

V is TRBV5-1 and J is TRBJ1-1; D possibly corresponds to TRBD1 (5 bases). Germline V gives CDR1 SGHRS, CDR2 YFSETQ. The germline V and J ends were trimmed by 1 base and 3 bases, with 16 bases remaining between them. There are 16 residues in the CDR3. CDR3: CASSLMPRAGDTEAFF. In nucleotides, the CDR3 is TGCGCCAGCAGCTTGATGCCGAGGGCGGGGGACACTGAAGCTTTCTTT.

The chain carries TRBV2 and TRBJ1-1, with D possibly TRBD1 on 6 matching bases. The CDR3 runs to 14 residues. V dropped 4 bases and J dropped 3 bases, with 12 bases sitting between them. The germline V gene has CDR1 SNHLY and CDR2 FYNNEI. The CDR3 coding sequence is TGTGCCAGCAGTGGACGTACAGGGTACACTGAAGCTTTCTTT. This gives the protein CASSGRTGYTEAFF.

The V call is TRBV28, the J call TRBJ2-3; D unresolved. CDR1 MDHEN and CDR2 SYDVKM come from the germline V gene. V lost 0 bases to trimming and J lost 4 bases, with 8 bases between them. This CDR3 region has 14 residues. Written as DNA, the CDR3 is TGTGCCAGCAGTTTATGGATGCGCGCAGATACGCAGTATTTT. Its translation is CASSLWMRADTQYF.

In this sample, this clone turned up once. This sequence joins TRBV6-1 and TRBJ2-1; 8 positions agree with TRBD1. Germline values: CDR1 MNHNS, CDR2 SASEGT. V lost 4 bases and J lost 5; bases outside the gene matches: 7. The CDR3 loop spans 15 amino acids. The CDR3 DNA reads as TGTGCCAGCAGTGGACCCGGGACAGGCCACAATGAGCAGTTCTTC. Its translation: CASSGPGTGHNEQFF.

V is TRBV5-1 and J is TRBJ2-2; 10 bases align to TRBD1. Per germline, CDR1 SGHRS and CDR2 YFSETQ. V trimming: 3 bases; J trimming: 6 bases; junction bases outside the gene matches: 8. The CDR3 extends over 16 amino acids. The CDR3 loop is CASSSQGTGAAGELFF. In DNA form, the CDR3 reads TGCGCCAGCAGCTCACAAGGGACAGGGGCTGCCGGGGAGCTGTTTTTT.